This T cell receptor (beta chain) came from a study of cytomegalovirus exposure and HLA in healthy donors (dated by TCRdb to the late 2010s). In the study overall: An earlier analysis of several hundred of the donors reported 250 to 300 Gb of sequence data and some 110 million unique TCR beta sequences obtained from some 170 million T cells. Approximately 300 gigabases of sequencing data and around 80 million unique TCR sequences made up an early release that covered approximately 620 HLA-typed donors. Of the approximately 400 genotyped donors, 65% to 90% fell in the genetic ancestry cluster associated with self-reported Caucasian donors. The study aimed to test whether cataloging public T cell receptors could reveal signatures of past pathogen exposure. The study used immunosequencing to profile the T cell repertoires of some 600 subjects and linked those repertoires to cytomegalovirus serostatus. A separate validation cohort of roughly 130 different subjects was used in addition to the 666-subject first cohort. To predict cytomegalovirus infection status, the study combined high-throughput TCR immunosequencing, statistical association of individual TCRs with disease status, and machine learning. A later analysis re-examined previously published TCR beta repertoires from more than 550 donors and added high-resolution HLA genotyping to investigate patterns of TCR occurrence. In the later analysis, no new phenotypic data were used to find candidate immune exposures; instead, reliance was placed on TCR beta sequences and their occurrence across donors. An earlier analysis of around 540 of the donors applied high-throughput TCR beta sequencing to assess whether each TCR beta V gene segment acted as functional or pseudogenic. Alongside the repertoire data, information on donor age, sex, ethnicity and CMV serostatus was compiled. Genome-wide SNP genotypes for about 60% of the 666 donors were used in a later genetic analysis, which treated that subset as a discovery cohort. All discovery cohort repertoires had been generated using a single sequencing platform. Class I and class II HLA loci were covered by the typing at four-digit resolution. The number of typed donors differed by locus: 629-630 for A, B, C, DRB1 and DQB1; roughly 510 for DQA1; 606 for DPA1; and roughly 470 for DPB1. Because of strong linkage in the cohort, 5 or 6 DR-DQ haplotypes were treated as single units for association and clustering. Among a few hundred genotyped donors of the cohort, an average of about 240,000 unique TCR beta nucleotide sequences were sequenced per donor, roughly 20% of them non-productive. General findings and caveats noted by the study authors: In a later analysis, most CMV-associated TCR beta chains were found to appear HLA-restricted, with HLA associations seemingly driven largely by CMV exposure. A few of the identified cytomegalovirus-associated TCR beta chains were confirmed in vitro to be specific for cytomegalovirus antigens. A cluster of highly shared sequence variants was judged likely to represent a technical artifact of the sequencing pipeline. In a later analysis, the rate of TCR association differed among HLA loci, with DRB1 alleles having the most associated TCRs and HLA-C alleles having the fewest. In a later genetic analysis, a missense DCLRE1C variant was associated with V-gene and J-gene trimming of TCR beta chains, and the association was replicated in an independent cohort. A further reported finding was that TCR beta sequences accurately predicted the HLA-A and HLA-B alleles for most subjects in the first cohort. According to the authors, the approach could potentially be generalized to other disease states and immunological phenotypes. Because counts were too low, some 17 rarely observed V segments, including chromosome 9 orphons, were excluded from the earlier analysis of under 650 of the donors. Presence/absence analyses assumed roughly uniform sequencing depth across donors, an assumption that may not hold. The only immune exposure information available for the cohort was CMV serostatus. Compared with the roughly 710-donor mean, donors in an Asian-associated ancestry cluster had fewer N-insertions in productive TCRs, according to a later genetic analysis. According to a later analysis, parvovirus B19, influenza, CMV and Epstein-Barr virus appeared linked to several top co-occurrence clusters. Compared with equally common non-associated chains, HLA-associated TCR beta chains in a later analysis were more clonally expanded and had lower generation probabilities. Because HLA typing was unavailable for some donors at each locus, only the typed subset was used in association tests. Most TCR sequences were observed very rarely across donors, whereas some public TCRs were present in many individuals. Only TCR beta chains were sequenced in this cohort, and the absence of alpha or paired-chain data limited detectable features. The classifier was reported to diagnose cytomegalovirus status with high specificity and sensitivity in both the original and validation cohorts. At a false discovery rate of 0.05, a later analysis linked 15,000 to 20,000 TCR beta sequences to specific HLA alleles. Correlated functional status among segregating V segments might be attributable to linkage disequilibrium, but an unknown experimental factor could not be ruled out. Some IMGT-functional V segments, including TRBV6-2 and TRBV6-3, could not be told apart with the 87-base-pair reads, so those segments were excluded. The study gave a list of more than 150 TCR beta chains associated with cytomegalovirus. Broadly in line with IMGT annotations, most TCR beta V segments showed up in productive rearrangements about 87% or about 30% of the time in an earlier analysis of some 590 of the donors. Strong co-occurrence of HLA alleles, especially DR and DQ, made assigning TCR associations to individual alleles difficult.

The germline V gene sets CDR1 to MDHEN and CDR2 to SYDVKM. Trimming at the junction amounts to 10 bases on V and 2 bases on J, and the germline ends lie 14 bases apart. The CDR3 contains 13 residues, cysteine and phenylalanine counted. Left in the record is the CDR3 DNA by itself, 39 bases read in frame from the first base. In total, around 600 healthy bone marrow donors made up the cohort. At the time of sampling, all cohort members were nominally healthy, though unrecorded immune exposures were likely present. The donor was CMV seronegative and belonged to the group of 352 seronegative cohort members. A peripheral blood sample was provided by each donor, and peripheral blood mononuclear cells were used for TCR beta sequencing. The Qiagen DNeasy Blood Extraction Kit was used to extract genomic DNA from the blood cell samples. This clone was recorded only once. Which antigen it targets is not known. No base quality values were provided; no much bigger clone lies one nucleotide off.

The library relied on the immunoSEQ multiplex PCR assay. For the multiplex PCR, a mixture combining 60 forward primers for TCR Vbeta segments and 13 reverse primers for TCR Jbeta segments was used. A multiplex PCR assay on genomic DNA amplified the CDR3 region of rearranged TCR beta genes. On the Illumina HiSeq System, the amplified TCR beta libraries were sequenced as 87-base-pair reads. The source study handled its data this way. A later analysis tallied tens of millions of unique TCR beta chains across the 666 repertoires, and about 10 million of those chains were shared by two or more donors. Raw reads were error-corrected and collapsed into unique sequences by a nearest-neighbor algorithm in which closely related sequences were merged to remove PCR and sequencing errors. To assign V, D and J gene segments, CDR3 sequences were aligned to IMGT reference sequences. Each retained sequence needed at least a six-nucleotide match to both a V gene segment and a J gene segment. Rearrangements were called productive when the CDR3 lacked stop codons and stayed in frame with V and J; all others were non-productive. Following IMGT convention, CDR3 was defined as the stretch from the second conserved V-encoded cysteine to the conserved J-encoded phenylalanine. Sequences without an unambiguous match to a single V gene segment were excluded from the earlier analysis of about 600 of the donors. In an earlier analysis of around 600 of the donors, V segments were called functional above 56.7% productive rearrangements and were called segregating when the between-donor standard deviation exceeded 5%. A statistical classification framework was built for diagnosing cytomegalovirus status from the catalog of TCR beta chain sequences. In a later analysis, V and J genes were assigned by comparing TCR nucleotide sequences against IMGT/GENE-DB human TR gene sequences. In a later analysis, CDR3 sequences and most-parsimonious VDJ recombination scenarios were assigned using the TCRdist pipeline. In a later analysis, each TCR beta chain was defined by its CDR3 amino acid sequence together with its V-gene family, and reads lacking a unique V-gene family were excluded. To address suspected cross-contamination and a sequencing artifact, a later analysis removed 592 highly shared, low-generation-probability nucleotide sequences. For each public chain, a later analysis derived a clonal expansion index from normalized ranks of inferred template counts within each repertoire. Generation probabilities in a later analysis came from a VDJ recombination model fitted to out-of-frame rearrangements, and those results were checked against IGoR. A later analysis scored TCR-TCR, TCR-HLA and TCR-CMV co-occurrence with hypergeometric tests, applying a repertoire-size bias correction to TCR pairs. A later analysis estimated false discovery rates by permuting HLA or CMV assignments 20 times. In a later analysis, co-occurring TCRs were grouped using DBSCAN, with TCRdist sequence similarity added in when clustering inside HLA-allele-positive subsets. Repertoires with fewer than 30,000 or more than 120,000 public chains, plus five repertoires with anomalous nucleotide sharing, were excluded from co-occurrence clustering. TCRdb provides this immuneACCESS table in a form limited to in-frame rearrangements. Some clones are lacking; in checked studies, under half of them reflect an unresolved V gene, and why the rest are absent is not known. V and J calls and clone size are those listed in that table; D and trimming were worked out from the DNA. For this sample the table gives about 89,000 clones, of which roughly 80% were detected only once. The top ten hold roughly 1.5% of the sample.

The chain employs TRBV28 and TRBJ1-1; TRBD1 might be the D gene, on 5 matching bases. The sequence derives from a male donor in good health and CMV-seronegative. Specimen: PBMCs. The DNA is as follows: TGTGCCACCCAGGTGGGACTCAACACTGAAGCTTTCTTT. The translation is CATQVGLNTEAFF. The full variable domain, completed from the reference TRBV28 and TRBJ1-1 proteins outside the CDR3, reads DVKVTQSSRYLVKRTGEKVFLECVQDMDHENMFWYRQDPGLGLRLIYFSYDVKMKEKGDIPEGYSVSREKKERFSLILESASTNQTSMYLCATQVGLNTEAFFGQGTRLTVV.